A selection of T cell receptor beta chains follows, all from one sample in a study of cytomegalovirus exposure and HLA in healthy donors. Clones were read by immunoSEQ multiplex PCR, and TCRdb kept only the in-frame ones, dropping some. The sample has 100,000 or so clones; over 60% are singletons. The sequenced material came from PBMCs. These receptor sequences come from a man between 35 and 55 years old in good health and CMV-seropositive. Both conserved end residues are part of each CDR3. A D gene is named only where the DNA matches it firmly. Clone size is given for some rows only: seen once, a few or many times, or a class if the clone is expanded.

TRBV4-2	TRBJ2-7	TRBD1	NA	CASSQLGTGAGEQYF	TGTGCCAGCAGCCAACTCGGGACAGGGGCTGGCGAGCAGTACTTC
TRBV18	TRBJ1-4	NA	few	CASSENANEKLFF	TGTGCCAGCTCAGAGAACGCTAATGAAAAACTGTTTTTT
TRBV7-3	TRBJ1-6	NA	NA	CASSLGSQLNSPLHF	TGTGCCAGCAGCTTGGGCAGCCAACTGAATTCACCCCTCCACTTT
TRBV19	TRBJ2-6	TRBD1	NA	CASRGQVSGANVLTF	TGTGCCAGTAGGGGACAGGTCTCTGGGGCCAACGTCCTGACTTTC
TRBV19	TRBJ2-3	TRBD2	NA	CASSITSGGAGTDTQYF	TGTGCCAGTAGTATCACTAGCGGGGGGGCCGGGACAGATACGCAGTATTTT
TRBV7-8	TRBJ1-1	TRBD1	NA	CASSMHDRGGTEAFF	TGTGCCAGCAGCATGCATGACAGGGGCGGCACTGAAGCTTTCTTT
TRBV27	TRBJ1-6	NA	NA	CASSYRQEVGSPLHF	TGTGCCAGCAGTTACCGACAGGAGGTTGGCTCACCCCTCCACTTT
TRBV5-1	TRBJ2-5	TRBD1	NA	CASSPSGQTQETQYF	TGCGCCAGCAGCCCGTCGGGACAGACCCAAGAGACCCAGTACTTC
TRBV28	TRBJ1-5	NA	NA	CASSLRGWGSVNQPQHF	TGTGCCAGCAGTTTAAGGGGGTGGGGGAGTGTCAATCAGCCCCAGCATTTT
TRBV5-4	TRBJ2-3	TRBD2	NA	CASSLLAGDGTDTQYF	TGTGCCAGCAGCCTCCTAGCGGGGGACGGCACAGATACGCAGTATTTT
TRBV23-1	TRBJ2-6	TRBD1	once	CASSTRDRGNHSGANVLTF	TGCGCCAGCAGTACGCGGGACAGGGGGAATCATTCTGGGGCCAACGTCCTGACTTTC
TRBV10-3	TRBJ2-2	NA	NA	CAISDGVNTGELFF	TGTGCCATCAGTGATGGAGTGAACACCGGGGAGCTGTTTTTT
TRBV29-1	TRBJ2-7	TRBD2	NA	CSVGLAGGYYEQYF	TGCAGCGTGGGACTAGCGGGGGGCTACTACGAGCAGTACTTC
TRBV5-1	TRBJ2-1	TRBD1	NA	CASSLDRGNNEQFF	TGCGCCAGCAGCCTGGACAGGGGAAACAATGAGCAGTTCTTC
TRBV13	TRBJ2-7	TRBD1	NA	CASSITGTASYEQYF	TGTGCCAGCAGCATCACCGGGACAGCCTCCTACGAGCAGTACTTC
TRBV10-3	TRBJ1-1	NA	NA	CAITGSMNTEAFF	TGTGCCATCACGGGTTCTATGAACACTGAAGCTTTCTTT
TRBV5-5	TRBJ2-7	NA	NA	CASSWAPGYEQYF	TGTGCCAGCAGCTGGGCTCCGGGGTACGAGCAGTACTTC
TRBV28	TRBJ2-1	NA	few	CASSLGRGRQGQFF	TGTGCCAGCAGTTTGGGGCGGGGAAGACAGGGGCAGTTCTTC
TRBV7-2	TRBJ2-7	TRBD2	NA	CASNPSGGPSYEQYF	TGTGCCAGCAACCCTAGCGGGGGACCCTCCTACGAGCAGTACTTC
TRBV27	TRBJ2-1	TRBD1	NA	CASSSPGQGLNEQFF	TGTGCCAGCAGTTCCCCGGGACAGGGCCTCAATGAGCAGTTCTTC
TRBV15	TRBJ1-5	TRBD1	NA	CATSRMPGQGRGQPQHF	TGTGCCACCAGCAGAATGCCGGGACAGGGGAGGGGGCAGCCCCAGCATTTT
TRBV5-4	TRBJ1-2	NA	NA	CASSPPAGTPTAF	TGTGCCAGCAGCCCCCCGGCCGGGACACCTACGGCCTTC
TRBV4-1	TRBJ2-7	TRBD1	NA	CASSPGTGGYEQYF	TGCGCCAGCAGCCCGGGGACAGGGGGCTACGAGCAGTACTTC
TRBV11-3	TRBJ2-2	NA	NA	CASSLTTRAGELFF	TGTGCCAGCAGCCTGACGACTAGGGCCGGGGAGCTGTTTTTT
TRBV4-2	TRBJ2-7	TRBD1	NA	CASSQGLRDRAHEQYF	TGTGCCAGCAGCCAGGGACTCCGGGACAGGGCCCACGAGCAGTACTTC
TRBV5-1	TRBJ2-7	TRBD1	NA	CASGRALGQGAYEQYF	TGCGCCAGCGGACGTGCTTTGGGACAGGGGGCATACGAGCAGTACTTC
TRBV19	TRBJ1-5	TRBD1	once	CASSDPGGIQPQHF	TGTGCCAGTAGTGACCCAGGGGGGATTCAGCCCCAGCATTTT
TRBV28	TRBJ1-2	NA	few	CASSVNRDGYTF	TGTGCCAGCAGTGTAAACAGGGATGGCTACACCTTC
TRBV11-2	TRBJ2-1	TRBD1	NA	CASSFLGQGSYNEQFF	TGTGCCAGCAGCTTCTTGGGACAGGGGTCCTACAATGAGCAGTTCTTC
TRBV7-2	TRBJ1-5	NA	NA	CASSPTGLDQPQHF	TGTGCCAGCAGCCCTACAGGGCTGGATCAGCCCCAGCATTTT
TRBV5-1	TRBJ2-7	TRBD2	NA	CASSIPTSGVYEQYF	TGCGCCAGCAGCATACCAACTAGCGGGGTTTACGAGCAGTACTTC
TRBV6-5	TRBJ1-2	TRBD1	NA	CASSYRQGQANYGYTF	TGTGCCAGCAGTTACCGACAGGGGCAAGCTAACTATGGCTACACCTTC
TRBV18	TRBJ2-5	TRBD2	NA	CASSPPGLAITETQYF	TGTGCCAGCTCACCGCCGGGACTAGCGATAACAGAGACCCAGTACTTC
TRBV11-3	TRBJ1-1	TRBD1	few	CASSLDGRQGSTEAFF	TGTGCCAGCAGCTTAGATGGACGACAGGGATCCACTGAAGCTTTCTTT
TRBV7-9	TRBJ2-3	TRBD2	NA	CASSAPAGLGSTDTQYF	TGTGCCAGCAGCGCCCCCGCCGGACTAGGTAGCACAGATACGCAGTATTTT
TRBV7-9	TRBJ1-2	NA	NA	CASRNTTGTPYGYTF	TGTGCCAGCAGGAACACTACAGGGACCCCCTATGGCTACACCTTC
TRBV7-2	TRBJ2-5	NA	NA	CASSVQQDRKETQYF	TGTGCCAGCAGCGTGCAACAGGATAGAAAAGAGACCCAGTACTTC
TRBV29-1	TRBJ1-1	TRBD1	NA	CSVQGGLNTEAFF	TGCAGCGTGCAGGGGGGCCTGAACACTGAAGCTTTCTTT
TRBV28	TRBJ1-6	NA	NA	CASSIIYSKPLHF	TGTGCCAGCAGCATCATATACAGCAAACCCCTCCACTTT
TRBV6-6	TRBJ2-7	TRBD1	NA	CASWDRGQDYEQYF	TGTGCCAGCTGGGACAGGGGGCAGGACTACGAGCAGTACTTC
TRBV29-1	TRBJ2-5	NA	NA	CSVDSRGAGETQYF	TGCAGCGTTGATAGTAGGGGAGCGGGAGAGACCCAGTACTTC
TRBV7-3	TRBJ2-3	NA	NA	CASSLREPQDTQYF	TGTGCCAGCAGCCTCCGGGAACCGCAAGATACGCAGTATTTT